These T cell receptor beta chains were read from a single sample in a study of vaccination effects on CD4 cells after COVID-19. Here immunoSEQ multiplex PCR was the method, and the copy in TCRdb shows in-frame clones only, minus some. The sample lists fewer than 40,000 clones, 55% to 75% seen once, with 25% to 30% in the top ten. No antigen is known for these receptors. The input for sequencing was CD4+ T cells from PBMCs cultured with a peptide pool, taken before COVID-19 vaccination. The receptors were gathered from a human donor who had a prior SARS-CoV-2 infection. The conserved cysteine and the conserved F or W are not part of the CDR3 here. Size is stated for part of the rows, as once, few or many counts, or as a class when the clone is expanded.

clone_size | j_call | v_call | cdr3_aa
- | TRBJ2-7 | TRBV11-2 | ASSPHFAGHEQY
- | TRBJ1-2 | TRBV5-1 | ASSHQGNYGYT
- | TRBJ1-4 | TRBV28 | ASSTSEKLF
- | TRBJ2-3 | TRBV4-2 | ASSVRGPGTDTQY
- | TRBJ1-1 | TRBV5-1 | ASSLIPGSNTEAF
- | TRBJ2-3 | TRBV5-4 | ASSAGTGAIEDTDTQY
- | TRBJ1-4 | TRBV5-1 | ASSLDRGGEKLF
- | TRBJ2-7 | TRBV9 | ASSPGASYEQY
- | TRBJ1-2 | TRBV12-3/TRBV12-4 | ASSLRDYGYT
- | TRBJ1-3 | TRBV5-1 | ASSLDTLSGNTIY
few | TRBJ2-3 | TRBV11-2 | ASSYVHTQY
- | TRBJ2-1 | TRBV19 | ASSRLAGTSYNEQF
- | TRBJ1-5 | TRBV2 | ASSDITADQPQH
once | TRBJ2-7 | TRBV28 | ASSPGGDRATYEQY
- | TRBJ1-1 | TRBV5-6 | ASSRTGGTEAF